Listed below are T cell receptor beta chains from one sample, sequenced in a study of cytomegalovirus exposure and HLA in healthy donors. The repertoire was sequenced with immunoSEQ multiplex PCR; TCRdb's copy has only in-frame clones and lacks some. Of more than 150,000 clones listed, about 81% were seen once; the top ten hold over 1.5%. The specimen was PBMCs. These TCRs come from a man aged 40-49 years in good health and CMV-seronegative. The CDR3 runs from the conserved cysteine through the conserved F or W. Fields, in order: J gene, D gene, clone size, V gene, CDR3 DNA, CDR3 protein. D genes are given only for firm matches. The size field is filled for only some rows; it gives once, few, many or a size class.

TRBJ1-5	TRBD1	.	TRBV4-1	TGCGCCAGCAAGCCAACAGGGGGCAGCAATCAGCCCCAGCATTTT	CASKPTGGSNQPQHF
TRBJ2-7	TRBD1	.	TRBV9	TGTGCCAGCAGCTTCCGGGACAGGGACTCCTACGAGCAGTACTTC	CASSFRDRDSYEQYF
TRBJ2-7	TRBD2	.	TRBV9	TGTGCCAGCAGCCCCCGACTAGCGGGAGCCCTCGAGCAGTACTTC	CASSPRLAGALEQYF
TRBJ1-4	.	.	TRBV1	TGCACCAGCAGCCAAGATCGGGGACACCTCGCAACTAATGAAAAACTGTTTTTT	CTSSQDRGHLATNEKLFF
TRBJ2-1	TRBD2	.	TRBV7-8	TGTGCCAGCAGCTTAGACGCGGGGGGCCGGGGTGAGCAGTTCTTC	CASSLDAGGRGEQFF
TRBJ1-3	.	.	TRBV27	TGTGCCAGCAGTCCGGGAACTTGGTCTGGAAACACCATATATTTT	CASSPGTWSGNTIYF
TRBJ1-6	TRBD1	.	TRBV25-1	TGTGCCAGTAAATCGACAGGGGTGAGTTCACCCCTCCACTTT	CASKSTGVSSPLHF
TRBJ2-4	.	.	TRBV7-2	TGTGCCAGCAGCATCGATCCCGTGCGCATTCAGTACTTC	CASSIDPVRIQYF
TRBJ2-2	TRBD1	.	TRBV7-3	TGTGCCAGCAGGGAATCCGGGACAGGGAACACCGGGGAGCTGTTTTTT	CASRESGTGNTGELFF
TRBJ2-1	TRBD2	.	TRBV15	TGTGCCACCAGCAGAGAGGGGGGGAATGAGCAGTTCTTC	CATSREGGNEQFF
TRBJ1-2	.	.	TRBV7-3	TGTGCCAGCAGCTTACGGGGAGGAAGCGGCTACACCTTC	CASSLRGGSGYTF
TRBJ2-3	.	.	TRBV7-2	TGTGCCAGCAGCTTAAGCGCATCGCGCACAGATACGCAGTATTTT	CASSLSASRTDTQYF
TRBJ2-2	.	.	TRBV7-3	TGTGCCAGCAGCTTAATGGCCCCGGGATCCTTAGGGGAGCTGTTTTTT	CASSLMAPGSLGELFF
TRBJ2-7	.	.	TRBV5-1	TGCGCCAGCAGCTGGTCCCAGGGTCGACCCTACGAGCAGTACTTC	CASSWSQGRPYEQYF
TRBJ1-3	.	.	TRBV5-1	TGCGCCAGCAGCTTGGAGCTGACAGTCTCTGGAAACACCATATATTTT	CASSLELTVSGNTIYF
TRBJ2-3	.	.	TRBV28	TGTGCCAGCAGTTTAGGGGAGGCCACAGATACGCAGTATTTT	CASSLGEATDTQYF
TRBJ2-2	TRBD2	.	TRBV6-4	TGTGCCAGCAGGGGGGGGTGTAACGGGGAGCTGTTTTTT	CASRGGCNGELFF
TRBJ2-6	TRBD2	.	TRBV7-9	TGTGCCAGCAGCCGCACAACGGGGGGCTCTGGGGCCAACGTCCTGACTTTC	CASSRTTGGSGANVLTF
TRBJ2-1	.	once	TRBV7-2	TGTGCCAGCAGCTCAGTCGGGAGTCCCGCCTACAATGAGCAGTTCTTC	CASSSVGSPAYNEQFF
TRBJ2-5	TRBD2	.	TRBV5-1	TGCGCCAGCAGCTTGGACGGACTAGCGGTCCAAGAGACCCAGTACTTC	CASSLDGLAVQETQYF
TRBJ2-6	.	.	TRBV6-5	TGTGCCAGCACCCTACGGGGTATTGGGGCCAACGTCCTGACTTTC	CASTLRGIGANVLTF
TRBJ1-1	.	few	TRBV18	TGTGCCAGCTCACCTACAGGCTCGTCCTGGACTGAAGCTTTCTTT	CASSPTGSSWTEAFF
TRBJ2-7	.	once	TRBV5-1	TGCGCCAGCAGCTCCGCCCGACAGGCGAGCTCCTACGAGCAGTACTTC	CASSSARQASSYEQYF
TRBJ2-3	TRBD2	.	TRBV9	TGTGCCAGCAGTAGCGGGGGGGCCTTGACAGATACGCAGTATTTT	CASSSGGALTDTQYF
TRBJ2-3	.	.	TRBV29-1	TGCAGCGCCCATCAGGGGACAGATACGCAGTATTTT	CSAHQGTDTQYF
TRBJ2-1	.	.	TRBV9	TGTGCCAGCAGCTCGCGGGATAGCAACTACAATGAGCAGTTCTTC	CASSSRDSNYNEQFF
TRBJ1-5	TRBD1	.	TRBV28	TGTGCCAGCAGTGACAGGGTTGGGGGATATGTGAAGCCCCAGCATTTT	CASSDRVGGYVKPQHF
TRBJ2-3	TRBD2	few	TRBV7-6	TGTGCCAGCAGTCCGCGGCGGGGGGGCATAGATACGCAGTATTTT	CASSPRRGGIDTQYF
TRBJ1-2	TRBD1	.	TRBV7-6	TGTGCCAGCAGCTTAGGTAGGCGGACAGGGCGCGACTATGGCTACACCTTC	CASSLGRRTGRDYGYTF
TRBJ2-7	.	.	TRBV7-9	TGTGCCAGCAGCTTAGGGCAGGGTTTCGAGCAGTACTTC	CASSLGQGFEQYF
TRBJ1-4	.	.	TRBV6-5	TGTGCCAGCAGTCCTGGGGCCTATAATGAAAAACTGTTTTTT	CASSPGAYNEKLFF
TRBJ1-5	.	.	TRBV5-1	TGCGCCAGCAGTCTTGGACTAGGACAGCCCCAGCATTTT	CASSLGLGQPQHF
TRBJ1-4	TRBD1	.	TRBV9	TGTGCCAGCAGCGGAGGTACAGGGGGATTGGATGAAAAACTGTTTTTT	CASSGGTGGLDEKLFF
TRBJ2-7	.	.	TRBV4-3	TGCGCCAGCAGCCAAGATAGGACTACCCCACACGAGCAGTACTTC	CASSQDRTTPHEQYF
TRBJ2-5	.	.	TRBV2	TGTGCCAGCAGTATCGTCGGCGGTGGAGGATTCGGAGAGACCCAGTACTTC	CASSIVGGGGFGETQYF
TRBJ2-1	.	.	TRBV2	TGTGCCAGCATTAGTGGGGGGGCAACGGACAATGAGCAGTTCTTC	CASISGGATDNEQFF
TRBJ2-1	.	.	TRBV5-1	TGCGCCAGCACAGGGTTTCTGGGAACCTCCTACAATGAGCAGTTCTTC	CASTGFLGTSYNEQFF
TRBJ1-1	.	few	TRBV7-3	TGTGCCAGCAGCTTCGACAGTTTGAACACTGAAGCTTTCTTT	CASSFDSLNTEAFF